Below, 15 T cell receptor beta chains from the same sample are listed, as sequenced in a study (dated by TCRdb to the mid-2010s). Library method: RT-PCR. Sequencing was performed on an Illumina MiSeq. The public reads were reprocessed in TCRdb via fastp at Q25 and MiXCR, keeping in-frame beta chains. Every entry covers one CDR3 protein and lists the most common genes and DNA from its rows. A total of 550,000 to 750,000 distinct CDR3 sequences appear in this sample, 12% to 15% of them only once. 3% to 4.5% of the sample goes to the ten largest clones. Source material: memory CD4+ T cells from blood. The receptors originated from a female donor in good health, serving as a healthy control.

A few counts support this clonotype. The chain is built from TRBV10-3 and TRBJ1-5; unclear D gene. The V end lost 4 bases, the J end lost 3 bases, and 7 bases lay between the germline ends. CDR1 is ENHRY, CDR2 SYGVKD, per germline. The CDR3 is made up of 13 amino acids. The CDR3 region is CAISGQYNQPQHF. DNA for the CDR3: TGTGCCATCAGTGGTCAGTACAATCAGCCCCAGCATTTT.

Points on this clonotype: A much larger clone lies one base from this, so it may be a read error. This sequence joins TRBV6-5 and TRBJ1-4; TRBD1 matches 11 bases. The CDR3 runs 18 residues. Germline V gene lookup returns CDR1 MNHEY and CDR2 SVGAGI. CDR3 DNA sequence: TGTGCCAGCAGTTACTCCGGACAGGGGGCAGCAACTAATAAAAAACTGTTTTTT. It is translated as CASSYSGQGAATNKKLFF.

The chain has TRBV12-3 or TRBV12-4 and TRBJ2-3, with a weak D call TRBD1 (6 bases). CDR3 length: 15 amino acids. With 3 bases removed from V and 0 bases from J, the gap between germline ends came to 10 bases. CDR3 nucleotides: TGTGCCAGCAGTTTCATAGGGGGTAGCACAGATACGCAGTATTTT. Residues: CASSFIGGSTDTQYF.

This clonotype occurred many times. The chain is built from TRBV29-1 and TRBJ2-3; perhaps TRBD1 as D (5 bases). Germline CDR1 and CDR2: SQVTM and ANQGSEA. V was pared by 6 bases and J by 1 base, with 14 bases between. This CDR3 is built from 14 residues. The CDR3 sequence: CSVGLGMGTDTQYF. The CDR3 region has the DNA TGCAGCGTGGGGCTGGGGATGGGCACAGATACGCAGTATTTT.

This clonotype turned up a few times. The rearrangement joins TRBV9 to TRBJ2-6, with D uncertain. Trimming shortened V by 3 bases and J by 4 bases, and 11 bases separated the two germline ends. Germline CDR1 SGDLS, CDR2 YYNGEE. The CDR3 runs 15 residues. CDR3 nucleotides: TGTGCCAGCAGCGATTGGGCTGGGGGGGCCAACGTCCTGACTTTC. Encoded protein: CASSDWAGGANVLTF.

V gene TRBV10-3 combines with J gene TRBJ2-7; TRBD2 aligns across 13 bases. The J segment lost 3 bases and the V segment lost 0 bases, leaving 8 bases of the junction unmatched. The germline V gene has CDR1 ENHRY and CDR2 SYGVKD. The CDR3 covers 18 residues. The DNA for the CDR3 is TGTGCCATCAGTGAGTCAGGGACTAGCGGGATAAGCCGCTACGAGCAGTACTTC. This gives the protein CAISESGTSGISRYEQYF.

This clonotype occurred a few times. V and J are TRBV10-3 and TRBJ2-3, with 8 bases fitting TRBD1. The CDR3 totals 15 residues. The J segment lost 3 bases and the V segment lost 5 bases, leaving 7 bases of the junction unmatched. Germline values: CDR1 ENHRY, CDR2 SYGVKD. The chain's CDR3 is CAISSQGAGTDTQYF. CDR3 in DNA: TGTGCCATCAGTAGCCAGGGGGCGGGAACAGATACGCAGTATTTT.

This clonotype was counted only a few times. The chain has TRBV7-8 and TRBJ2-6; 7 bases fit TRBD1. Germline lookup yields CDR1 SGHVS and CDR2 FQNEAQ. The CDR3 contains 16 residues. V dropped 1 base and J dropped 0; count of bases not matched to a gene: 0. The CDR3 bases are TGTGCCAGCAGCTTAGGACAGGGCTCTGGGGCCAACGTCCTGACTTTC. Translated, it gives CASSLGQGSGANVLTF.

This clonotype was seen many times. The V call is TRBV20-1, the J call TRBJ1-1, with TRBD1 matching 9 bases. CDR1 and CDR2 (germline): DFQATT, SNEGSKA (reference sequence). This CDR3 is built from 15 residues. V lost 3 bases to trimming and J lost 3 bases; unmatched junction nucleotides: 8. The CDR3 bases are TGCAGTGCTAGGACGACAGGGGGAGAGGACACTGAAGCTTTCTTT. This gives the protein CSARTTGGEDTEAFF.

In its sample, this clonotype was seen a few times. CDR3 nucleotide sequence: TGTGCCAGCAGGAAACTAGGGAGCACAGATACGCAGTATTTT. It translates to CASRKLGSTDTQYF. The J gene is TRBJ2-3, the V gene TRBV27, with TRBD2 as a possible D gene (5 bases). The V gene lost 6 bases and the J gene lost 0 bases, with 10 bases spanning the gap. Germline CDR1 is MNHEY and CDR2 is SMNVEV (reference sequence). This CDR3 spans 14 amino acids.

V is TRBV20-1 and J is TRBJ1-1, with a tentative D call TRBD1 (5 bases). Germline CDR1 reads DFQATT; CDR2 reads SNEGSKA (reference sequence). Deletions cut 2 bases from V and 7 bases from J, with 20 bases between. The CDR3 loop spans 15 amino acids. The CDR3 sequence is CSARTKAGLVIEAFF. The CDR3 bases are TGCAGTGCTAGAACCAAGGCAGGGCTGGTCATTGAAGCTTTCTTT.

Points on this clonotype: A junction boundary mismatches the germline segment, possibly from a read error. The chain combines TRBV5-6 with TRBJ2-6; D is uncertain. Germline V lookup: CDR1 SGHDT, CDR2 YYEEEE. The CDR3 is made up of 17 amino acids. The chain's CDR3 is CASSLMGTLSGTNVLTF. In nucleotides, the CDR3 is TGTGCCAGCAGCTTGATGGGAACCCTCTCTGGGACCAACGTCCTGACTTTC.

This clonotype was counted a few times. The V call is TRBV7-2, the J call TRBJ1-2, with D possibly matching TRBD1 (6 bases). There are 13 residues in the CDR3. Trimming shortened V by 5 bases and J by 8 bases, and 15 bases separated the two germline ends. Germline-derived CDR1 and CDR2 are SGHTA and FQGNSA. As DNA, the CDR3 is TGTGCCAGCAGCCCGCGACAGGTCTGGGGCTACACCTTC. This gives the protein CASSPRQVWGYTF.

This clonotype was seen ten or more times. V gene TRBV6-5 combines with J gene TRBJ1-2, with TRBD1 identical over 8 bases. The CDR3 has 16 residues. The J segment lost 6 bases and the V segment lost 5 bases, leaving 14 bases of the junction unmatched. In germline, CDR1 is MNHEY, CDR2 SVGAGI. The CDR3 region has the DNA TGTGCCAGCAGTCGACAAGGGCAGGGGGCTTTTCATGGCTACACCTTC. Amino acids: CASSRQGQGAFHGYTF.

This clonotype showed up just a few times. CDR3 loop: CASSQSGPMGGDKKLFF. The CDR3 DNA reads as TGTGCCAGCAGTCAATCCGGTCCTATGGGCGGGGACAAAAAACTGTTTTTT. V gene TRBV7-2 combines with J gene TRBJ1-4, with D perhaps TRBD1 (6 bases). The CDR3 runs to 17 residues. CDR1 SGHTA and CDR2 FQGNSA come from the germline V gene. Trimming took 6 bases from V and 9 from J, leaving 26 bases between them.